These T cell receptor beta chains were read from a single sample in a study of T cell responses to AZD1222 COVID-19 vaccine. Produced via immunoSEQ multiplex PCR; TCRdb's table is partial and in-frame only. The data hold approximately 180,000 clones, with around nine tenths observed a single time. The sequences come from peripheral blood, collected on day 0 of AZD1222 vaccination. These receptors were obtained from an adult in good health. The CDR3 runs from the conserved cysteine through the conserved F or W. D genes are given only for firm matches. Clone size appears in some rows only: once, few, many, or a class for an expanded clone.

j_call | v_call | clone_size | d_call | cdr3_length | cdr3_nt | cdr3_aa
TRBJ1-2 | TRBV9 | NA | NA | 11 | TGTGCCAGCAGCGCCGACAGGGGCTACACCTTC | CASSADRGYTF
TRBJ1-1 | TRBV7-9 | NA | NA | 12 | TGTGCCAGCAGGCGACAGGCGGGGATCCCTTTCTTT | CASRRQAGIPFF
TRBJ2-1 | TRBV6-2/TRBV6-3 | NA | TRBD2 | 19 | TGTGCCAGCAGTTACCCCCCCGGTTTGAGCGGGGGGGCCGGGTATGAGCAGTTCTTC | CASSYPPGLSGGAGYEQFF
TRBJ1-4 | TRBV13 | NA | NA | 16 | TGTGCCAGCATCCCGCCCCCAGGTGCAACTAATGAAAAACTGTTTTTT | CASIPPPGATNEKLFF
TRBJ1-5 | TRBV5-1 | NA | NA | 15 | TGCGCCAGCAGCTTGTTTGGGACGGGGAATCAGCCCCAGCATTTT | CASSLFGTGNQPQHF
TRBJ2-6 | TRBV18 | NA | NA | 15 | TGTGCCAGCTCACCCATTCGCTCTGGGGCCAACGTCCTGACTTTC | CASSPIRSGANVLTF
TRBJ2-3 | TRBV29-1 | NA | TRBD2 | 19 | TGCAGCGTTGAATGGGGGGCCTCCCAGCGGGGGGGCCCCGGAGATACGCAGTATTTT | CSVEWGASQRGGPGDTQYF
TRBJ2-5 | TRBV7-2 | NA | NA | 12 | TGTGCCAGCGGGGGGGCCGTCGAGACCCAGTACTTC | CASGGAVETQYF
TRBJ2-1 | TRBV11-3 | NA | NA | 15 | TGTGCCAGCAGCTTAGATGGGACTCCGTACAATGAGCAGTTCTTC | CASSLDGTPYNEQFF
TRBJ2-7 | TRBV6-2/TRBV6-3 | NA | NA | 15 | TGTGCCAGCAGTTACTACGAACGGTCTACCTACGAGCAGTACTTC | CASSYYERSTYEQYF
TRBJ2-5 | TRBV5-5 | NA | TRBD1 | 15 | TGTGCCAGCAGCCGACAGGGCGGCCGCCAAGAGACCCAGTACTTC | CASSRQGGRQETQYF
TRBJ2-7 | TRBV7-9 | NA | NA | 14 | TGTGCCAGCAGCTCGCCTATCCGGGGCTACGAGCAGTACTTC | CASSSPIRGYEQYF
TRBJ1-4 | TRBV7-2 | few | NA | 15 | TGTGCCAGCAGCTTAGTCGGGGGCCCTAATGAAAAACTGTTTTTT | CASSLVGGPNEKLFF
TRBJ2-7 | TRBV7-2 | NA | NA | 16 | TGTGCCAGCAGCTTAACCGAAGCCGCAGCCCCCTACGAGCAGTACTTC | CASSLTEAAAPYEQYF
TRBJ1-4 | TRBV6-5 | NA | NA | 14 | TGTGCCAGCAGTTCCGGGGCAACTAATGAAAAACTGTTTTTT | CASSSGATNEKLFF
TRBJ1-1 | TRBV7-2 | NA | NA | 14 | TGTGCCAGCAGCCCCGGGACACTGAACACTGAAGCTTTCTTT | CASSPGTLNTEAFF
TRBJ2-1 | TRBV2 | NA | NA | 11 | TGTGCCAGCAAAAACAACAATGAGCAGTTCTTC | CASKNNNEQFF
TRBJ2-1 | TRBV4-1 | once | TRBD1 | 16 | TGCGCCAGCAGCCACCCCGGACAGGGTCGGGTCAATGAGCAGTTCTTC | CASSHPGQGRVNEQFF